This T cell receptor beta chain was identified during a study of blood T cell repertoires in COVID-19. In this sample, this clone turned up a few times. V lost 6 bases to trimming and J lost 3 bases; unmatched junction nucleotides: 2. The CDR3 runs 13 residues. Under the authors' procedure: Estimation of nucleated cell counts was performed using reference gene primer amplification. The repertoire was sequenced with immunoSEQ multiplex PCR; TCRdb's copy has only in-frame clones and lacks some. Clone size and the V and J calls come from that table; the DNA yielded D and trimming. The repertoire holds about 260,000 clones, with approximately 90% as singletons.

The source material was peripheral blood. The TCR comes from a woman aged 40 to 55 with acute or convalescent COVID-19. This chain links TRBV12-3 or TRBV12-4 with TRBJ1-5, with 7 bases fitting TRBD1. CDR3 region: CASRGQNNQPQHF. In nucleotides, the CDR3 is TGTGCCAGCAGGGGACAGAACAATCAGCCCCAGCATTTT.